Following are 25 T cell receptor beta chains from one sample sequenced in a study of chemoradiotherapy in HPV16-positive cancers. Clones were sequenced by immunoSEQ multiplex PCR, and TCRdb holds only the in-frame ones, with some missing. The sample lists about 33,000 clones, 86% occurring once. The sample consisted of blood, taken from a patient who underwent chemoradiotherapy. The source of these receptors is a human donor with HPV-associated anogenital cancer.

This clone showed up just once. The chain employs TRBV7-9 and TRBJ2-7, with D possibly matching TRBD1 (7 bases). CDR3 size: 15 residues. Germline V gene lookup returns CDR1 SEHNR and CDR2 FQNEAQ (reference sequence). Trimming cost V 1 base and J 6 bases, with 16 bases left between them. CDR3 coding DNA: TGTGCCAGCAGCTTAGATGGGGCAGGGGGGCGCGAGCAGTACTTC. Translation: CASSLDGAGGREQYF.

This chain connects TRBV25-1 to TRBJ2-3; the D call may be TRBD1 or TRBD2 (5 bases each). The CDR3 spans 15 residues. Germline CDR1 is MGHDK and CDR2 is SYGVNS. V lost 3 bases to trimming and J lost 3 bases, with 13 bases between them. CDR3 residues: CASSDSLGETDTQYF. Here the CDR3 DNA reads TGTGCCAGCAGTGATTCCCTAGGGGAGACAGATACGCAGTATTTT.

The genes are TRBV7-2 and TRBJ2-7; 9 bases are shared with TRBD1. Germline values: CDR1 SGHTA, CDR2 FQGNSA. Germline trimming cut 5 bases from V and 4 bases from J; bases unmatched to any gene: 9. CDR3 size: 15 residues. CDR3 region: CASSLSTGGSYEQYF. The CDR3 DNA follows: TGTGCCAGCAGCCTTTCGACAGGGGGATCTTACGAGCAGTACTTC. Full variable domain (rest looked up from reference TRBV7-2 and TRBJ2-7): GAGVSQSPSNKVTEKGKDVELRCDPISGHTALYWYRQSLGQGLEFLIYFQGNSAPDKSGLPSDRFSAERTGGSVSTLTIQRTQQEDSAVYLCASSLSTGGSYEQYFGPGTRLTVT.

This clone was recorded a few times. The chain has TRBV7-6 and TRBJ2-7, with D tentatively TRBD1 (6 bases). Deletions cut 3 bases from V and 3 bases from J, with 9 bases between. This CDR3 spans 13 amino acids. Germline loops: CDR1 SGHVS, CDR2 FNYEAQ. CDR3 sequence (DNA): TGTGCCAGCAGCTTGACAGGAGGCTACGAGCAGTACTTC. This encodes CASSLTGGYEQYF. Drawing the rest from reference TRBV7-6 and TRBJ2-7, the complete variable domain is GAGVSQSPRYKVTKRGQDVALRCDPISGHVSLYWYRQALGQGPEFLTYFNYEAQQDKSGLPNDRFSAERPEGSISTLTIQRTEQRDSAMYRCASSLTGGYEQYFGPGTRLTVT.

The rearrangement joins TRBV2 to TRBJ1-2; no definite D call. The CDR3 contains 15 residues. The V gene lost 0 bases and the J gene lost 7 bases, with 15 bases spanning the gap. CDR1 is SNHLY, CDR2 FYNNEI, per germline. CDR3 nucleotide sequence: TGTGCCAGCAGTGAAGCGACGCAGGACGTAGGTGGCTACACCTTC. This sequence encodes CASSEATQDVGGYTF.

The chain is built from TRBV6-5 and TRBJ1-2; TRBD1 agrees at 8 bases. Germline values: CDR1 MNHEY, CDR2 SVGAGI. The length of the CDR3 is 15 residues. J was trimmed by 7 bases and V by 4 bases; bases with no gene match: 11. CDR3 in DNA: TGTGCCAGCAGTTTCGATCCTACAGGGGGAAGTGGCTACACCTTC. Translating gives CASSFDPTGGSGYTF.

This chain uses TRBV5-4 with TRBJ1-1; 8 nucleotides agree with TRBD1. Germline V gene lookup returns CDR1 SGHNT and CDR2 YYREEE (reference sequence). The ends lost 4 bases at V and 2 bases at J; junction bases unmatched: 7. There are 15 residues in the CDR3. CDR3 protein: CASSQYGQGNTEAFF. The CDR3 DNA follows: TGTGCCAGCAGCCAATACGGACAGGGAAACACTGAAGCTTTCTTT.

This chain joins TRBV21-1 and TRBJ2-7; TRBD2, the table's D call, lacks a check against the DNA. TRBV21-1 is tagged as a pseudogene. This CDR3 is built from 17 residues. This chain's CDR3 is CASSKVMASGVPYEQYF. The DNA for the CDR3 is TGTGCCAGCAGCAAAGTAATGGCTAGCGGGGTCCCCTACGAGCAGTACTTC.

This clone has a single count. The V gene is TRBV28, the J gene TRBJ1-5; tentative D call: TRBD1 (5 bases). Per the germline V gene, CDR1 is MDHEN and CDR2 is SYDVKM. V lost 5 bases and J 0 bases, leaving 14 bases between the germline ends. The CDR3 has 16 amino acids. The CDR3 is CASSPLTVNSNQPQHF. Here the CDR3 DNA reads TGTGCCAGCAGTCCCCTGACAGTTAATAGCAATCAGCCCCAGCATTTT.

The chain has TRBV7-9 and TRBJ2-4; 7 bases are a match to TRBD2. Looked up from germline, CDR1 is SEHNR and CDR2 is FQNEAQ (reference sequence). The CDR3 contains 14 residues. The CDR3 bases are TGTGCTACTCAAATAGAAGGGGAGGGAAACATTCAGTACTTC. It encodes CATQIEGEGNIQYF.

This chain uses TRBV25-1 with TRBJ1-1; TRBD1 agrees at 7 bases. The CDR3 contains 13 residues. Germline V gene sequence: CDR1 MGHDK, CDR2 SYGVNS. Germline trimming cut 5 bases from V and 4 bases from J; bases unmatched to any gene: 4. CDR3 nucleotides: TGTGCCAGCAGTCGACAGGGCGGCACTGAAGCTTTCTTT. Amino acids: CASSRQGGTEAFF.

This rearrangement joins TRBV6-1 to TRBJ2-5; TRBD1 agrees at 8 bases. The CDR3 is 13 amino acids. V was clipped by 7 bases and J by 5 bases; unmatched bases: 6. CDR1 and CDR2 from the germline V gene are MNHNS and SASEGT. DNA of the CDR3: TGTGCCAGCACGGGACAGGCGAGGGAGACCCAGTACTTC. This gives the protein CASTGQARETQYF.

CDR3 nucleotide sequence: TGTGCCAGCAGTCAGAGCGGAGGGCCTAGCTCCTACGAGCAGTACTTC. Encoded protein: CASSQSGGPSSYEQYF. The rearrangement joins TRBV25-1 to TRBJ2-7; perhaps TRBD2 as D (6 bases). V gave up 5 bases and J gave up 0 bases, with 17 bases separating them. There are 16 residues in the CDR3. The germline V gene encodes CDR1 MGHDK and CDR2 SYGVNS.

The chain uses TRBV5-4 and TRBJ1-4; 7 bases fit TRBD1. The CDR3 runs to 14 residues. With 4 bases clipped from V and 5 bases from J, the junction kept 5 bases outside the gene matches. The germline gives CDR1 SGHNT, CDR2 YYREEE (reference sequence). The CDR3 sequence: CASSRSDRNEKLFF. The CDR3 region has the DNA TGTGCCAGCAGCCGATCGGACAGGAATGAAAAACTGTTTTTT.

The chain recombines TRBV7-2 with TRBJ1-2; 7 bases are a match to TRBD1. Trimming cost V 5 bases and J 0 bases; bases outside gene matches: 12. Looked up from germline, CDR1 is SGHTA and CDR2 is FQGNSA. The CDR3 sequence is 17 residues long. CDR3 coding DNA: TGTGCCAGCAGCCTCGTTGGGGGACAGTTTTCTAACTATGGCTACACCTTC. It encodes CASSLVGGQFSNYGYTF.

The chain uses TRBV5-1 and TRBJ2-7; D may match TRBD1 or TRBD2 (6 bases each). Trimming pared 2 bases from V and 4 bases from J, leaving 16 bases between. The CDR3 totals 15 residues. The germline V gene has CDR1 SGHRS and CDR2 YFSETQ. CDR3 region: CASSFGGGKDYEQYF. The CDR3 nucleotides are TGCGCCAGCAGCTTCGGAGGGGGAAAGGATTACGAGCAGTACTTC.

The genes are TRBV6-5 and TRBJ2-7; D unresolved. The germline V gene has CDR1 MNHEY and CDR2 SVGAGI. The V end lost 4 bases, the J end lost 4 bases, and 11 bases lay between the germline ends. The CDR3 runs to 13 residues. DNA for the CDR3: TGTGCCAGCAGTTTGATGGGCCCTTACGAGCAGTACTTC. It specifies CASSLMGPYEQYF.

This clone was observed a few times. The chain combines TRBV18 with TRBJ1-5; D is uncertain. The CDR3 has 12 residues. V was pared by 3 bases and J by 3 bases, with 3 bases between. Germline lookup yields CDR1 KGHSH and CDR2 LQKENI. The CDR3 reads CASSPDNQPQHF. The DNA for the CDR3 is TGTGCCAGCTCACCCGACAATCAGCCCCAGCATTTT.

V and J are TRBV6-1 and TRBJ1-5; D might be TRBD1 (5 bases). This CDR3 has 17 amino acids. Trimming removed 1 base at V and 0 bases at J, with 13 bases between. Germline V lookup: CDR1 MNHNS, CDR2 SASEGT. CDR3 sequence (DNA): TGTGCCAGCAGTGAAGTCAGAACAGGTTATAGCAATCAGCCCCAGCATTTT. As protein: CASSEVRTGYSNQPQHF.

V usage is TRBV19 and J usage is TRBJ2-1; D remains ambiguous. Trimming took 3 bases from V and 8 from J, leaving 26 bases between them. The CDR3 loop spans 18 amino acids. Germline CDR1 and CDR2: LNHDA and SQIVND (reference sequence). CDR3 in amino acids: CASSIPSPRAIFFDEQFF. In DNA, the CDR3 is TGTGCCAGTAGTATTCCGTCACCTCGGGCTATCTTTTTCGATGAGCAGTTCTTC.

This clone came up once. CDR3 region: CASHFDSGANVLTF. The CDR3 DNA is TGTGCCAGCCACTTTGACTCTGGGGCCAACGTCCTGACTTTC. The chain couples TRBV5-4 to TRBJ2-6; D is undetermined. The CDR3 totals 14 residues. V lost 7 bases and J 0 bases, leaving 8 bases between the germline ends. Germline V gives CDR1 SGHNT, CDR2 YYREEE (reference sequence).

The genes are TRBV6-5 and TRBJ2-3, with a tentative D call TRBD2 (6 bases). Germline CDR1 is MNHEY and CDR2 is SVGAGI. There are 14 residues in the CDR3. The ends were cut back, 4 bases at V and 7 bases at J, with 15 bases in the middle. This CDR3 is CASSSPTRRNTQYF. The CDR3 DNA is TGTGCCAGCAGTTCGCCGACTAGACGGAATACGCAGTATTTT.

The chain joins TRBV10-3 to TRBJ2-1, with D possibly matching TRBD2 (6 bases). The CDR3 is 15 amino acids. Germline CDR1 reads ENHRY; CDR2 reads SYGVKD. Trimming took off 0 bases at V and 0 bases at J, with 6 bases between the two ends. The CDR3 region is CAISESGGSYNEQFF. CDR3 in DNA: TGTGCCATCAGTGAGTCGGGGGGCTCCTACAATGAGCAGTTCTTC.

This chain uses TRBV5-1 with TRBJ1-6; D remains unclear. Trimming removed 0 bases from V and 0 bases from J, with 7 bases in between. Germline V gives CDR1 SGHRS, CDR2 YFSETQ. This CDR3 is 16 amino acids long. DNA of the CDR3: TGCGCCAGCAGCTTGGATCCGGACTCCTATAATTCACCCCTCCACTTT. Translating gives CASSLDPDSYNSPLHF.

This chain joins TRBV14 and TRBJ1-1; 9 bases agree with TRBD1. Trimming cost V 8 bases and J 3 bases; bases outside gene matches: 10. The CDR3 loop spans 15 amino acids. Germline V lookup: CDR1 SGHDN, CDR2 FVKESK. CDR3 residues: CASGSGTGRHTEAFF. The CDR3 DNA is TGTGCCAGCGGGTCCGGGACAGGGAGACACACTGAAGCTTTCTTT.